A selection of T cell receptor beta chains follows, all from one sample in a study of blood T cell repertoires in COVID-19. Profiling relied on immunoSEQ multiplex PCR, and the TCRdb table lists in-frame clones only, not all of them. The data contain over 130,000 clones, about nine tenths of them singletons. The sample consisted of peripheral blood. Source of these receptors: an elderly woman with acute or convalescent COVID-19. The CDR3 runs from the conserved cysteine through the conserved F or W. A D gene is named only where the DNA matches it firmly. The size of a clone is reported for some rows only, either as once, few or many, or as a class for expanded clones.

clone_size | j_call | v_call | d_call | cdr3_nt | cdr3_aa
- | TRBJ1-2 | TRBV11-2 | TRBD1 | TGTGCCAGCAGCGTGGACAGGGACTATGGCTACACCTTC | CASSVDRDYGYTF
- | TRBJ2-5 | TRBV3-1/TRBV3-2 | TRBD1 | TGTGCCAGCAGGCCAGGGGGCCAAGAGACCCAGTACTTC | CASRPGGQETQYF
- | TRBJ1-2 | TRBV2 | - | TGTGCCAGCAGTGAGGACAGTCCGCTATCTGGCTACACCTTC | CASSEDSPLSGYTF
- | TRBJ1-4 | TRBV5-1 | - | TGCGCCAGCAGCTTGTTAGGGAGGGAGGAAAAACTGTTTTTT | CASSLLGREEKLFF
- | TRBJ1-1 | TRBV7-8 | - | TGTGCCAGCACCCCCTGGGCAGGGAACACTGAAGCTTTCTTT | CASTPWAGNTEAFF
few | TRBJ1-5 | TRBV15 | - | TGTGCCACCAGCAGAGGTGGCAGTCTGAGCAATCAGCCCCAGCATTTT | CATSRGGSLSNQPQHF
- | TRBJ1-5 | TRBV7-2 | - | TGTGCCAGCAGCTTAGGTATGTCCCTCAATCAGCCCCAGCATTTT | CASSLGMSLNQPQHF
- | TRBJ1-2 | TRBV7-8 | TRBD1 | TGTGCCAGCAGCCTCTTGGGACAGGTCCCTTTGGGCTACACCTTC | CASSLLGQVPLGYTF
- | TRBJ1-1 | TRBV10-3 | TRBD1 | TGTGCCATCAGTAAGACAGGGGGCTTGGACACTGAAGCTTTCTTT | CAISKTGGLDTEAFF
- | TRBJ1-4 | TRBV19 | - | TGTGCCAGCAGGGGCATAGGTGAAAAACTGTTTTTT | CASRGIGEKLFF
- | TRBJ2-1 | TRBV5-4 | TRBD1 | TGTGCCAGCAGCGGGGGACAGGGGTACAATGAGCAGTTCTTC | CASSGGQGYNEQFF
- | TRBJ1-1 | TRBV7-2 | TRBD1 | TGTGCCAGCAGCTCCACCGGGACAGGGGAGGGTGAAGCTTTCTTT | CASSSTGTGEGEAFF
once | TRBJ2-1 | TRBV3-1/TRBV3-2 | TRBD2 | TGTGCCAGCAGCCCGCCCAGCGGGGGGGCAAATGAGCAGTTCTTC | CASSPPSGGANEQFF
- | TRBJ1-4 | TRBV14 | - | TGTGCCAGCAGCCAAGATATGCGGGGGGAAAAACTGTTTTTT | CASSQDMRGEKLFF